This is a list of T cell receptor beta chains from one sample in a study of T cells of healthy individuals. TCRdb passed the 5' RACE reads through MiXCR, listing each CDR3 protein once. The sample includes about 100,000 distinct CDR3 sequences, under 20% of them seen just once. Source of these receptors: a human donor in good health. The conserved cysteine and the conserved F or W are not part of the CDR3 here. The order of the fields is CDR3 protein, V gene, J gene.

CDR3 protein: ASSQAPAGSSYNEQF
V gene: TRBV4-3
J gene: TRBJ2-1

CDR3 protein: SASGGAYEQY
V gene: TRBV20-1
J gene: TRBJ2-7

CDR3 protein: SAGSPRRAEAGELF
V gene: TRBV20-1
J gene: TRBJ2-2

CDR3 protein: SAETAVRETQY
V gene: TRBV20-1
J gene: TRBJ2-5

CDR3 protein: ASSHGGQGAYYEQY
V gene: TRBV4-3
J gene: TRBJ2-7

CDR3 protein: ASSYQPNTEAF
V gene: TRBV6-2/TRBV6-3
J gene: TRBJ1-1

CDR3 protein: ASSPRDSQETQY
V gene: TRBV5-1
J gene: TRBJ2-5

CDR3 protein: ASSLGNSGANVLT
V gene: TRBV6-4
J gene: TRBJ2-6

CDR3 protein: ASSELSGGGSYEQY
V gene: TRBV6-1
J gene: TRBJ2-7

CDR3 protein: ASSFGLAGVGETQY
V gene: TRBV12-3/TRBV12-4
J gene: TRBJ2-5

CDR3 protein: ASSRAGDFTDTQY
V gene: TRBV7-4
J gene: TRBJ2-3

CDR3 protein: ASSPTLNSVREQY
V gene: TRBV12-3/TRBV12-4
J gene: TRBJ2-7

CDR3 protein: ASSWPGDDSYEQY
V gene: TRBV28
J gene: TRBJ2-7

CDR3 protein: AWSVNRGGEKLF
V gene: TRBV30
J gene: TRBJ1-4

CDR3 protein: ASSLRGSSYNEQF
V gene: TRBV3-2
J gene: TRBJ2-1

CDR3 protein: ASSVGATNYGYT
V gene: TRBV9
J gene: TRBJ1-2

CDR3 protein: ASSFQGVGYT
V gene: TRBV7-2
J gene: TRBJ1-2